This T cell receptor beta chain is from a study of blood T cell repertoires in COVID-19. Study-wide context: COVID-19 samples from acute and convalescent phases originated in the United States, Italy and Spain. Nucleic acid was either cDNA or gDNA, and it came from T cells, B-cell-depleted T cells, or PBMCs.

The V end lost 2 bases, the J end lost 2 bases, and 10 bases lay between the germline ends. Germline CDR1 reads KGHSH; CDR2 reads LQKENI. The CDR3 spans 14 residues. How the authors handled the data: Using reference gene primer amplification, nucleated cell counts were estimated. Clones were sequenced by immunoSEQ multiplex PCR, and TCRdb holds only the in-frame ones, with some missing. V, J and clone size were drawn from that table, and D and trimming were deduced from the DNA. The sample comprises some 210,000 clones, over 70% of which are singletons, and less than 3.5% rests with the top ten. The source is a man aged 50 to 60 with active or convalescent COVID-19. The chain recombines TRBV18 with TRBJ2-7; D unclear. Sequenced sample: peripheral blood. Written as DNA, the CDR3 is TGTGCCAGCTCACCAGGCGCTAGTGCCTACGAGCAGTACTTC. It yields the protein CASSPGASAYEQYF.